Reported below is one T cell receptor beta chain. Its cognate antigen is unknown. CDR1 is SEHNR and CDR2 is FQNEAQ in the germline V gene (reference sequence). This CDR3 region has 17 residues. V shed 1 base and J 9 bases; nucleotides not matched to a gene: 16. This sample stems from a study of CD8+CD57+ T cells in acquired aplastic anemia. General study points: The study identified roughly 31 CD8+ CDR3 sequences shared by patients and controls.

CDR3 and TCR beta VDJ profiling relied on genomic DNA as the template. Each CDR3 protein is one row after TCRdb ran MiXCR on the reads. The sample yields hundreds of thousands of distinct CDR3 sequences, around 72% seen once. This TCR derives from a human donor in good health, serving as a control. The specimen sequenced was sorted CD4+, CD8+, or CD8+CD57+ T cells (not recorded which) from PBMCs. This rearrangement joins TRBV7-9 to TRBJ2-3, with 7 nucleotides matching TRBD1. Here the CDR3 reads CASSLDRPRDRHQTQYF. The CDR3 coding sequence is TGTGCCAGCAGCTTAGACCGGCCCCGGGACAGACATCAAACGCAGTATTTT.